This T cell receptor (beta chain) was captured by sequencing in a study of blood T cell repertoires in COVID-19. Across the whole study: Italy, Spain and the United States were the sources of the convalescent and acute COVID-19 samples. T cells, B-cell-depleted T cells, or PBMCs provided the cDNA or gDNA that served as material.

The CDR3 has 13 amino acids. The J segment lost 7 bases and the V segment lost 5 bases, leaving 8 bases of the junction unmatched. Germline loops: CDR1 SGHTS, CDR2 YDEGEE. This clone was detected a few times. Original processing notes: Using reference gene primer amplification, nucleated cell counts were estimated. The data were produced by immunoSEQ multiplex PCR, yet TCRdb's version contains in-frame clones alone and is incomplete. Clonal size and the V and J genes are those of that table, whereas D and trimming came from the DNA. The sample yields hundreds of thousands of clones, around 88% seen once.

J is TRBJ1-2 and V is TRBV5-8; 7 bases line up with TRBD1. The sequence came from a woman in her 30s with acute or convalescent COVID-19. Source material: peripheral blood. The CDR3 reads CASRTTGVPGYTF. As DNA, the CDR3 is TGTGCCAGCAGGACAACAGGGGTGCCTGGCTACACCTTC.